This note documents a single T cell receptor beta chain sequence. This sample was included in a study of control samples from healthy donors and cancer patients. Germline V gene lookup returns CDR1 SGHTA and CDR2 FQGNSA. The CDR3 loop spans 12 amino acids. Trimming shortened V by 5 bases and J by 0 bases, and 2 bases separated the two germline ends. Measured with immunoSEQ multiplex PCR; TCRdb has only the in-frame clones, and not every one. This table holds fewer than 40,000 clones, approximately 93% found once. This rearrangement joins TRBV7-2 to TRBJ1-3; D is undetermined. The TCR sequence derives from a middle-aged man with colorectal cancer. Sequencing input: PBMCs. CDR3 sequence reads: CASSISGNTIYF. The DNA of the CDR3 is TGTGCCAGCAGCATCTCTGGAAACACCATATATTTT.